This record looks at one T cell receptor (beta chain) sequence and its context. Its antigen is as yet unknown. The germline CDR1 and CDR2 sequences are SGHAT and FQDESV (reference sequence). Trimming cost V 7 bases and J 8 bases; bases outside gene matches: 17. The CDR3 spans 17 residues. Tagging with unique molecular identifiers was a feature of the TCR beta cDNA libraries. Researchers reported about 500,000 cDNA molecules coming from approximately 0.91 to 9.4 million T cells. In TCRdb, the PCR reads were re-called with MiXCR into one record per CDR3 protein. The sample has about 770,000 distinct CDR3 sequences; 40% to 55% are singletons. This sample is part of a study of post-analysis software for immune sequencing data. The study, taken as a whole, reports: When patients were compared with controls, about 5 TRBV segments were more frequent, TRBV5-6, TRBV5-1 and TRBV20-1 among them.

This TCR was sampled from a girl aged 5 to 17 with multiple sclerosis. The specimen sequenced was blood. The chain combines TRBV11-1 with TRBJ2-1, with TRBD2 matching 10 bases. CDR3 DNA sequence: TGTGCCAGCACCTCTATGTCGCTAGCGGGAGTTCGACATGAGCAGTTCTTC. Protein product: CASTSMSLAGVRHEQFF. The full variable domain, rest sourced from reference TRBV11-1 and TRBJ2-1, is EAEVAQSPRYKITEKSQAVAFWCDPISGHATLYWYRQILGQGPELLVQFQDESVVDDSQLPKDRFSAERLKGVDSTLKIQPAELGDSAMYLCASTSMSLAGVRHEQFFGPGTRLTVL.